Described below is a single T cell receptor beta chain sequence and its context. Those who donated were healthy bone marrow donors. The data were taken from a study of cytomegalovirus exposure and HLA in healthy donors. Germline V CDR1 and CDR2: LNHDA, SQIVND (reference sequence). V lost 3 bases and J 3 bases, leaving 8 bases between the germline ends. The CDR3 is 13 amino acids. PCR used 60 Vbeta primers and 13 Jbeta primers. The data were produced by immunoSEQ multiplex PCR, yet TCRdb's version contains in-frame clones alone and is incomplete. This table lists approximately 170,000 clones. Sequenced material: PBMCs. The TCR was taken from a woman aged 18-30 years in good health and CMV-seropositive. V gene TRBV19 combines with J gene TRBJ1-2; possible D gene TRBD1, 5 bases. CDR3 amino acids: CASSIQGYYGYTF. In DNA form, the CDR3 reads TGTGCCAGTAGTATCCAGGGTTACTATGGCTACACCTTC.